One sample yielded the 15 T cell receptor beta chains listed below, sequenced in a study of prognosis after radiotherapy for stage I lung cancer. Two-round multiplex PCR on genomic DNA was the method by which TCR beta CDR3 was amplified. Individual primers that were specific to each TRBV and TRBJ gene served in first-round PCR. TCRdb fed the multiplex PCR reads into MiXCR, producing one record per CDR3 protein. Among more than 30,000 distinct CDR3 sequences listed, 42% were seen once. Sample: PBMCs, taken before or after stereotactic body radiation therapy (not recorded which). The receptors shown here come from a donor aged 50 or older with non-small cell lung cancer.

The genes are TRBV28 and TRBJ2-1; a weak D match, TRBD2 (7 bases). The CDR3 has 13 amino acids. Per germline, CDR1 MDHEN and CDR2 SYDVKM. The V gene lost 7 bases and the J gene lost 8 bases, with 15 bases spanning the gap. CDR3 in DNA: TGTGCCAGCACCCGGAGGGGGGGCCATGAGCAGTTCTTC. Translating it yields CASTRRGGHEQFF.

In this sample, this clonotype turned up many times. V gene TRBV6-5 combines with J gene TRBJ2-7; tentative D call: TRBD1 (6 bases). Germline loops: CDR1 MNHEY, CDR2 SVGAGI. The CDR3 extends over 14 amino acids. With 2 bases removed from V and 0 bases from J, the gap between germline ends came to 8 bases. In DNA form, the CDR3 reads TGTGCCAGCAGTTACGGACAGTCCTCCTACGAGCAGTACTTC. Encoded protein: CASSYGQSSYEQYF.

Turning to this clonotype: The likely explanation is a read error, given a far larger clone one base away. The chain recombines TRBV6-8 with TRBJ1-6; 7 bases fit TRBD1. V was pared by 5 bases and J by 10 bases, with 5 bases of the junction left unmatched. CDR3 length: 13 amino acids. Germline V CDR1 and CDR2: MNHGY, SAAAGT. CDR3 amino acids: CASSTQGGSPLHF. Here the CDR3 DNA reads TGTGCCAGCAGTACCCAGGGGGGGTCACCCCTCCACTTT.

The rearrangement uses TRBV19 and TRBJ2-7, with D possibly TRBD1 on 5 matching bases. The CDR3 sequence is 15 residues long. V lost 9 bases and J lost 0, with 18 bases in between. The V gene's germline CDR1 is LNHDA and CDR2 SQIVND (reference sequence). CDR3 loop: CASPQQDSDSYEQYF. CDR3 sequence (DNA): TGTGCCAGCCCACAACAAGACAGTGACTCCTACGAGCAGTACTTC.

This clonotype was observed at least ten times. This chain connects TRBV30 to TRBJ2-2; D is unresolved. Germline CDR1 reads GTSNPN; CDR2 reads SVGIG (reference sequence). The CDR3 covers 14 residues. Trimming removed 3 bases from V and 1 base from J, with 9 bases in between. CDR3 sequence: CAWSPTMNTGELFF. CDR3 nucleotide sequence: TGTGCCTGGAGCCCGACAATGAACACCGGGGAGCTGTTTTTT. Full variable domain (outside the CDR3, taken from reference TRBV30 and TRBJ2-2): SQTIHQWPATLVQPVGSPLSLECTVEGTSNPNLYWYRQAAGRGLQLLFYSVGIGQISSEVPQNLSASRPQDRQFILSSKKLLLSDSGFYLCAWSPTMNTGELFFGEGSRLTVL.

This clonotype was counted many times. The chain combines TRBV5-1 with TRBJ2-2; TRBD1 is a possible D gene (5 bases). This CDR3 region has 15 residues. V was trimmed by 5 bases and J by 4 bases, leaving 15 bases between them. Germline V gene sequence: CDR1 SGHRS, CDR2 YFSETQ. The CDR3 nucleotides read TGCGCCAGCAGGAGTGACAGCTATGGCACCGGGGAGCTGTTTTTT. Translating it yields CASRSDSYGTGELFF.

At least ten counts were recorded for this clonotype. The gene calls are TRBV30 and TRBJ1-2, with a weak D call TRBD1 (6 bases). V lost 1 base and J lost 4, with 16 bases in between. Germline CDR1 is GTSNPN and CDR2 is SVGIG (reference sequence). This CDR3 spans 15 amino acids. The DNA of the CDR3 is TGTGCCTGGAGTGGAGAGACAGGCCCCGGCTATGGCTACACCTTC. Encoded protein: CAWSGETGPGYGYTF.

This clonotype occurred many times. The junction does not match germline at one end; this may be a read error. The rearrangement links TRBV5-1 to TRBJ1-1; no clear D. The CDR3 runs to 13 residues. Per germline, CDR1 SGHRS and CDR2 YFSETQ. The CDR3 loop reads CASSSGIDTETFF. For the CDR3, the DNA is TGCGCCAGCAGCTCTGGGATAGACACTGAAACTTTCTTT.

The genes are TRBV5-1 and TRBJ2-1, with D perhaps being TRBD1 or TRBD2 (5 bases each). The CDR3 covers 19 residues. Per the germline V gene, CDR1 is SGHRS and CDR2 is YFSETQ. Trimming removed 2 bases from V and 2 bases from J, with 23 bases in between. CDR3 nucleotide sequence: TGCGCCAGCAGCTTCTTCCGGGGTTCTGGGCAGGGCCCCTACAATGAGCAGTTCTTC. It specifies CASSFFRGSGQGPYNEQFF.

Comment on this clonotype: Only one base separates this from a far larger clonotype, so it likely reflects a read error. The chain combines TRBV6-2 or TRBV6-3 with TRBJ1-1; D perhaps matches TRBD1 (5 bases). Germline assignment: CDR1 MNHEY and CDR2 SVGEGT. This CDR3 has 11 residues. The CDR3 bases are TGTGCCAGCGGGGGTGTCACTGAAACTTTCTTT. Encoded protein: CASGGVTETFF.

This clonotype was counted once. This likely comes from a read error, as the CDR3 has no conserved phenylalanine or tryptophan at its end. The limits of the CDR3 on the DNA are not certain, so only TCRdb's listed CDR3 is given. This CDR3 is CASSLTSGSYNEHFI. The gene calls are TRBV11-2 and TRBJ2-1; TRBD2 is taken as the D call from the table, unchecked against the DNA. Counting both end residues, the CDR3 totals 15 amino acids. Germline loops: CDR1 SGHAT, CDR2 FQNNGV.

This clonotype was seen repeatedly, ten times or more. J is TRBJ1-4 and V is TRBV30, with 8 bases lining up with TRBD1. CDR1 and CDR2 from the germline V gene are GTSNPN and SVGIG (reference sequence). This CDR3 comprises 14 residues. The junction had 6 bases not matched to a gene; V was cut back by 1 base and J by 8 bases. The CDR3 reads CAWSDLGQGEKLFF. CDR3 nucleotide sequence: TGTGCCTGGAGTGACCTCGGACAGGGCGAAAAACTGTTTTTT.

DNA of the CDR3: TGTGCCAGCAGCCAATCGGAGACCGGGGAGCTGTTTTTT. Residues: CASSQSETGELFF. This sequence joins TRBV3-1 and TRBJ2-2; D gene uncertain. Germline V gene lookup returns CDR1 LGHDT and CDR2 YNNKEL (reference sequence). Trimming took 2 bases from V and 5 from J, leaving 6 bases between them. The CDR3 totals 13 residues.

This clonotype rates as medium-sized. The genes are TRBV10-3 and TRBJ1-1; no definite D call. Between the trimmed V and J ends, which lost 6 bases and 5 bases, there was a span of 19 bases. Germline loops: CDR1 ENHRY, CDR2 SYGVKD. CDR3 length equals 15 residues. CDR3 coding DNA: TGTGCCATCAGCTTTTCTCCCCTTTGGAGGACTGAAGCTTTCTTT. Amino acids: CAISFSPLWRTEAFF.

The genes are TRBV20-1 and TRBJ2-7, with 7 bases lining up with TRBD1. V lost 5 bases to trimming and J lost 3 bases; unmatched junction nucleotides: 13. Germline-derived CDR1 and CDR2 are DFQATT and SNEGSKA (reference sequence). The CDR3 has 15 amino acids. The CDR3 DNA reads as TGCAGTGCTGCCCGGGGACAGCGAGCAGACTACGAGCAGTACTTC. This sequence encodes CSAARGQRADYEQYF.